The 4 T cell receptor beta chains listed next were all sequenced from one sample in a study of cytomegalovirus exposure and HLA in healthy donors. The PCR used 60 Vbeta and 13 Jbeta primers. Profiled with immunoSEQ multiplex PCR; TCRdb holds only in-frame clones, not every one. The sample records 150,000 to 200,000 clones, about four fifths being singletons. The sequenced sample consisted of PBMCs. The receptors derive from a man between 40 and 49 years old in good health and CMV-seropositive.

The chain joins TRBV19 to TRBJ2-1; tentatively, D is TRBD2 (6 bases). The CDR3 extends over 14 amino acids. Trimming left V 5 bases short and J 4 bases short, with 12 bases between. Germline lookup yields CDR1 LNHDA and CDR2 SQIVND (reference sequence). CDR3 sequence: CASSPRTIYNEQFF. The CDR3 DNA reads as TGTGCCAGTAGTCCCCGGACTATATACAATGAGCAGTTCTTC.

This rearrangement joins TRBV6-1 to TRBJ2-1; perhaps TRBD2 as D (6 bases). This CDR3 is built from 15 residues. Germline V gene data show CDR1 as MNHNS and CDR2 as SASEGT. The V gene lost 2 bases and the J gene lost 4 bases, with 12 bases spanning the gap. In DNA form, the CDR3 reads TGTGCCAGCAGTGAAAGCGGGCGCCTTTACAATGAGCAGTTCTTC. This gives the protein CASSESGRLYNEQFF.

The V and J genes are TRBV30 and TRBJ1-5; possible D gene TRBD1, 5 bases. CDR3 size: 15 residues. Germline V gene data show CDR1 as GTSNPN and CDR2 as SVGIG (reference sequence). With 7 bases removed from V and 4 bases from J, the gap between germline ends came to 20 bases. The CDR3 loop is CASPGTAPDNQPQHF. As DNA, the CDR3 is TGTGCCTCCCCGGGGACTGCACCGGATAATCAGCCCCAGCATTTT.

This chain connects TRBV18 to TRBJ2-5; D is perhaps TRBD1 (5 bases). The germline CDR1 and CDR2 sequences are KGHSH and LQKENI. The CDR3 has 12 amino acids. Trimming removed 1 base at V and 5 bases at J, with 5 bases between. Here the CDR3 reads CASSPQGETQYF. As DNA, the CDR3 is TGTGCCAGCTCACCACAGGGGGAGACCCAGTACTTC. The complete variable domain, with remaining parts taken from reference TRBV18 and TRBJ2-5, reads NAGVMQNPRHLVRRRGQEARLRCSPMKGHSHVYWYRQLPEEGLKFMVYLQKENIIDESGMPKERFSAEFPKEGPSILRIQQVVRGDSAAYFCASSPQGETQYFGPGTRLLVL.